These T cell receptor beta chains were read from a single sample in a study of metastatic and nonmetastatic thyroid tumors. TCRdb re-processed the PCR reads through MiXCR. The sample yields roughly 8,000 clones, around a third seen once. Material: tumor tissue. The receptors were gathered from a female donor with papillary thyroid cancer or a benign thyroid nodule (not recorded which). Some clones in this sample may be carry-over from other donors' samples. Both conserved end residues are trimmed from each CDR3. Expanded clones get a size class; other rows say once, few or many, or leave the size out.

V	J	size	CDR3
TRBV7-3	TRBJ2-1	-	ASSLLAGYGNEQF
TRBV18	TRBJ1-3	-	ASSPAGVGSGNTIY
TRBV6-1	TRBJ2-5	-	ASRLAGACETQY
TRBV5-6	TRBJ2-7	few	ASSFFTGGTYEQY
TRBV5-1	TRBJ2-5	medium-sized	ASSLAGPNKETQY
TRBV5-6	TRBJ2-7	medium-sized	ASSTPPKGLGQNEQY
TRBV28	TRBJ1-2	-	ASSSGQGLGYT
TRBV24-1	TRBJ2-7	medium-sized	ATSDRTGLEQY
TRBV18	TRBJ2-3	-	ASSPRLLGTDTQY
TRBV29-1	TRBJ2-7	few	SAYDRASYEQY
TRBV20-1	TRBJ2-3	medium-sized	SAYPGGFTDTQY
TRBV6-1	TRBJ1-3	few	ASVLLPSGNTIY
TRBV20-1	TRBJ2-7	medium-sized	SAQAGEQY
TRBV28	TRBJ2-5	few	ASSNAGGPQKTQY
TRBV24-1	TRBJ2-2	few	ATIDQGTDTGELF
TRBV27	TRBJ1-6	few	ATTDSGYRDNSPLH
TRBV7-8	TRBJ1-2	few	ASSLGGYGYT
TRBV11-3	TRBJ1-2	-	ASSLDNYGYT
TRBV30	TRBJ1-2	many	AWKIGPVSGPGGYT
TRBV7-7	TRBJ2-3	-	ASSLSGATDTQY
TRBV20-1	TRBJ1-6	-	SARDRGRDSSPLH
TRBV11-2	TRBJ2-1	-	ASSHGTSGNNEQF
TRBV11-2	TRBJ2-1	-	ASSSILAVSYNEQF
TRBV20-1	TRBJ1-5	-	SARVSGLTGRNQPQH
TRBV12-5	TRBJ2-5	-	ASGLVRGTETQY
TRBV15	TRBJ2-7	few	ATSTLTSYEQY
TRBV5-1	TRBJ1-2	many	ASSLVGDGYT
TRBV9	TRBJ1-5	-	ASSAGTGDQPQH
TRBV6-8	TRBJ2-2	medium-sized	ASSYRAGELF
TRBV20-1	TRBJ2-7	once	SARDVPAYEQY
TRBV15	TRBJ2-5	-	ATSRDRSGRQQETQY
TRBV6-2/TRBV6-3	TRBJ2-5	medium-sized	ASSRISGAQETQY
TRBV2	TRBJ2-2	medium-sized	ASSSGRIYPGELF
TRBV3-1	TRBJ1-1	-	ASSPGRLGEAF
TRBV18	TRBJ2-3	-	ASSPELRTQY